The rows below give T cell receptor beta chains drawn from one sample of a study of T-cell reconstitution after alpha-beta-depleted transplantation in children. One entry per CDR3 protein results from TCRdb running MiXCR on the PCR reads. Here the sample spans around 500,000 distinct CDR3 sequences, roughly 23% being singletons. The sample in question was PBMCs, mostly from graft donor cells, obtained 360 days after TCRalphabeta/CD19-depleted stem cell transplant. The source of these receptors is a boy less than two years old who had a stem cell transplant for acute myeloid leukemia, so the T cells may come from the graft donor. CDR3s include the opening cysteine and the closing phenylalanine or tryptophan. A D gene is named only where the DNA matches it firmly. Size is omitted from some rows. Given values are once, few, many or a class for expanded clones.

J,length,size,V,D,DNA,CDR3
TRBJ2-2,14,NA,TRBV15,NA,TGTGCCACCAGCTTCAAAGGGGACACCGGGGAGCTGTTTTTT,CATSFKGDTGELFF
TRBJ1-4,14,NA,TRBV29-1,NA,TGCAGCGTTGAAGAGGGGAAAGGGTCGGAAAAACTGTTTTTT,CSVEEGKGSEKLFF
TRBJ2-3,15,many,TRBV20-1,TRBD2,TGCAGTGCTAGAGGTAGCGGGGCCGTCACAGATACGCAGTATTTT,CSARGSGAVTDTQYF
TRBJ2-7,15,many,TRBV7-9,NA,TGTGCCAGCAGCTTAGGAGGGACTGTCGTAGGGGAGCAGTACTTC,CASSLGGTVVGEQYF
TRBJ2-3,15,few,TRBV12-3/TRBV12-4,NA,TGTGCCAGCAGTTCCGGGGCAGAGCTGGGAGATACGCAGTATTTT,CASSSGAELGDTQYF
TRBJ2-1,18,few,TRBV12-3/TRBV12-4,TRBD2,TGTGCCAGCAGTTTGGGACTAGCGGGGGGGAGCTCCTACAATGAGCAGTTCTTC,CASSLGLAGGSSYNEQFF
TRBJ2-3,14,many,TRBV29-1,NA,TGCAGCTTGCCCCTGGCAGGAGGCACAGATACGCAGTATTTT,CSLPLAGGTDTQYF
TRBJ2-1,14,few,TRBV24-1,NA,TGTGCCACCAGTCCGGGACCGACCTACAATGAGCAGTTCTTC,CATSPGPTYNEQFF
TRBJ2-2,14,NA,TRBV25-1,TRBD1,TGTGCCAGCAACAGGGGTCAGTACACCGGGGAGCTGTTTTTT,CASNRGQYTGELFF
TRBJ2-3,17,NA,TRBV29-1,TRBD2,TGCAGCGTTGAAGCCCCCTTTAGCGGGAGGATGGTAGATACGCAGTATTTT,CSVEAPFSGRMVDTQYF
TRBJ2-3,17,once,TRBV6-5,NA,TGTGCCAGCAGTAACCAGCCGCCAGCGGCGTTCACAGATACGCAGTATTTT,CASSNQPPAAFTDTQYF
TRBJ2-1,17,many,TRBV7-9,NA,TGTGCCAGCAGCTTTGCGGCTAGCTGGAGCTCCTACAATGAGCAGTTCTTC,CASSFAASWSSYNEQFF
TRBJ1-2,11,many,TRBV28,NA,TGTGCCAGCAGTTCCCTGTATGGCTACACCTTC,CASSSLYGYTF
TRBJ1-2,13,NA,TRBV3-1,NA,TGTGCCAGCAGCCAAGGAGTTGGGAATGGCTACACCTTC,CASSQGVGNGYTF
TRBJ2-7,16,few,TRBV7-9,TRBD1,TGTGCCAGCAGCTCTCGGCGGGACAGGGGAACTTACGAGCAGTACTTC,CASSSRRDRGTYEQYF
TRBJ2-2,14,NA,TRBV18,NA,TGTGCCAGCTCATCCACAGGGAGTCCCGGGGAGCTGTTTTTT,CASSSTGSPGELFF
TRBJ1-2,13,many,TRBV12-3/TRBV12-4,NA,TGTGCCAGCAGTCCGGGACCTGACTATGGCTACACCTTC,CASSPGPDYGYTF
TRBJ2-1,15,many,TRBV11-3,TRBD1,TGTGCCAGCAGCCTACCCGGGACAGAGTACAATGAGCAGTTCTTC,CASSLPGTEYNEQFF
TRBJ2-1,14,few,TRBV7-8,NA,TGTGCCAGCAGCTTAGTTGGGACGCACAATGAGCAGTTCTTC,CASSLVGTHNEQFF
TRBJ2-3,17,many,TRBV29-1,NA,TGCAGCGTTCATCACACCGGGGCCCCCCTTTTCACAGATACGCAGTATTTT,CSVHHTGAPLFTDTQYF
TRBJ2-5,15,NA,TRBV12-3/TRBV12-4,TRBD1,TGTGCCAGCACTTCCGGGACAGCCTTCCAAGAGACCCAGTACTTC,CASTSGTAFQETQYF
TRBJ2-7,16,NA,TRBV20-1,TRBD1,TGCAGTGCTAGAGATCGACCGGGACAGGGCAACTACGAGCAGTACTTC,CSARDRPGQGNYEQYF
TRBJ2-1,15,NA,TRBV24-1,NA,TGTGCCACCAGTGATTCTGGACAGAACTACAATGAGCAGTTCTTC,CATSDSGQNYNEQFF
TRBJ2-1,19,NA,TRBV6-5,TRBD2,TGTGCCAGCAGTTATAGCCCCGGACTAGCGGGGGGGCTACAAAATGAGCAGTTCTTC,CASSYSPGLAGGLQNEQFF
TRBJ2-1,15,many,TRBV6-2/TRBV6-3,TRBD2,TGTGCCAGCAGTTCGACTAGCGGTCAATACAATGAGCAGTTCTTC,CASSSTSGQYNEQFF
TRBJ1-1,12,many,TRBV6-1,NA,TGTGCCGTACAGGCGGCGAACACTGAAGCTTTCTTT,CAVQAANTEAFF
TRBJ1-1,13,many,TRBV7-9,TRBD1,TGTGCCAGCAGCCAAACATCCGGGACAGGAGCTTTCTTT,CASSQTSGTGAFF
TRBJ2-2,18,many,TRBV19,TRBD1,TGTGCCAGTAGTACTACACGCAGGGGGCGCGTGGACACCGGGGAGCTGTTTTTT,CASSTTRRGRVDTGELFF
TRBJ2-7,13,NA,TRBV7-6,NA,TGTGCCAGCAGCTTCGGTTCTACCTACGAGCAGTACTTC,CASSFGSTYEQYF
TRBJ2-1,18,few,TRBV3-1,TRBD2,TGTGCCAGCAGCCAATGGGCAGCGGGGACTAACTCCTACAATGAGCAGTTCTTC,CASSQWAAGTNSYNEQFF
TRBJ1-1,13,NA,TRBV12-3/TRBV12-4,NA,TGTGCCAGCACTTCAGGGTTTCACACTGAAGCTTTCTTT,CASTSGFHTEAFF
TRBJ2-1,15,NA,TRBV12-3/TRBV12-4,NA,TGTGCCAGCTTCCATACTCAGGGGCACTACAATGAGCAGTTCTTC,CASFHTQGHYNEQFF
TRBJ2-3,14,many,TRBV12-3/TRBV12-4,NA,TGTGCCAGCAGCCTTAAGCACCCGACAGATACGCAGTATTTT,CASSLKHPTDTQYF
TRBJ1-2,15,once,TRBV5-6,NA,TGTGCCAGCAGCCCCACCCTCGGGCAGATGGGCGGCTACACCTTC,CASSPTLGQMGGYTF
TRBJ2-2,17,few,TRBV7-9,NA,TGTGCCAGCAGCCTTGCAGTAGGTATCTCGAACACCGGGGAGCTGTTTTTT,CASSLAVGISNTGELFF
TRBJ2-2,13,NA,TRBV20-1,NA,TGCAGTGCTAGGCCGCCGAACACCGGGGAGCTGTTTTTT,CSARPPNTGELFF
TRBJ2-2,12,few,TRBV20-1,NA,TGCAGTGCTATTGCAGGGTACGGGGAGCTGTTTTTT,CSAIAGYGELFF
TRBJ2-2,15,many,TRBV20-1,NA,TGCAGTGTCCCTGGCAGGACTACCGTCACCGGGGAGCTGTTTTTT,CSVPGRTTVTGELFF
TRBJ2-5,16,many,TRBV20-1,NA,TGCAGTGCCATCCCTCGTCCGTTAGGGGTCCAAGAGACCCAGTACTTC,CSAIPRPLGVQETQYF
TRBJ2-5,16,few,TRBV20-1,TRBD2,TGCAGTGCTAGAGACTCAGGCGGGGGACTACAAGAGACCCAGTACTTC,CSARDSGGGLQETQYF
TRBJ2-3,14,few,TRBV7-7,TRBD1,TGTGCCAGCAGCTCGGACAGGTACACAGATACGCAGTATTTT,CASSSDRYTDTQYF
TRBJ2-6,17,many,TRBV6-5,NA,TGTGCCAGCAGTTACTGGGCAGGGCCCTCTGGGGCCAACGTCCTGACTTTC,CASSYWAGPSGANVLTF
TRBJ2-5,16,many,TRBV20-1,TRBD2,TGCAGTGCTAGAGACCCGGGACTAGCGGTCCAAGAGACCCAGTACTTC,CSARDPGLAVQETQYF
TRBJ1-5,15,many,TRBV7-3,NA,TGTGCCAGCAGCCCCAGGGGCGGAGAGGGTCAGCCCCAGCATTTT,CASSPRGGEGQPQHF
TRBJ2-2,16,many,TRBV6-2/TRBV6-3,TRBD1,TGTGCCAGCAGTTACTTCCCGGACAGGGAAGCCGGGGAGCTGTTTTTT,CASSYFPDREAGELFF
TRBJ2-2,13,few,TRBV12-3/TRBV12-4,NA,TGTGCCAGCAGTTCTAGGATGGCCGGGGAGCTGTTTTTT,CASSSRMAGELFF
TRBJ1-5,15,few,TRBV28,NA,TGTGCCAGCAGCAAGAGCATAGATCGTGATCAGCCCCAGCATTTT,CASSKSIDRDQPQHF
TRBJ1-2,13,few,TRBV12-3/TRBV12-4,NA,TGTGCCAGCAGTCCGACAATCTCCTATGGCTACACCTTC,CASSPTISYGYTF
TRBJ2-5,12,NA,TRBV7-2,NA,TGTGCCAGCAGCTTAGTTGTGAAGACCCAGTACTTC,CASSLVVKTQYF
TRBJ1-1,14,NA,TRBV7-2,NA,TGTGCCAGCAGCTTGGGGCGTTTAGACACTGAAGCTTTCTTT,CASSLGRLDTEAFF
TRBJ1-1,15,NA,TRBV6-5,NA,TGTGCCAGCAGTTACGAGCACAGACAGAACACTGAAGCTTTCTTT,CASSYEHRQNTEAFF
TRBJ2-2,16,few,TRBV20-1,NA,TGCAGTGCTTCTCCGGGGCCGGGACACGGCACCGGGGAGCTGTTTTTT,CSASPGPGHGTGELFF
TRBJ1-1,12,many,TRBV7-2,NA,TGTGCCAGCAGCTTATTGGACACTGAAGCTTTCTTT,CASSLLDTEAFF
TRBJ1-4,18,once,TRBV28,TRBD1,TGTGCCAGCAGTCCTCCGGGACAGGGGGCTTTCGGCAATGAAAAACTGTTTTTT,CASSPPGQGAFGNEKLFF
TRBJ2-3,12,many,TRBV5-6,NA,TGTGCCAGCAGCTTGGTGAAGAATACGCAGTATTTT,CASSLVKNTQYF
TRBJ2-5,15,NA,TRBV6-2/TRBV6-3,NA,TGTGCCAGCAGACCAAGAGGGACTCCAGGAGAGACCCAGTACTTC,CASRPRGTPGETQYF
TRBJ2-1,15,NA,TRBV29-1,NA,TGCAGCGTTGAACTAGGGGACTCGACCTACAATGAGCAGTTCTTC,CSVELGDSTYNEQFF
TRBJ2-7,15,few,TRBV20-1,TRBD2,TGCAGTGCTAGAGCACCCGGGACTAGCCTCTACGAGCAGTACTTC,CSARAPGTSLYEQYF
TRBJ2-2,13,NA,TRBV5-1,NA,TGCGCCAGCAGCTTGGACCAGGCCGGGGAGCTGTTTTTT,CASSLDQAGELFF